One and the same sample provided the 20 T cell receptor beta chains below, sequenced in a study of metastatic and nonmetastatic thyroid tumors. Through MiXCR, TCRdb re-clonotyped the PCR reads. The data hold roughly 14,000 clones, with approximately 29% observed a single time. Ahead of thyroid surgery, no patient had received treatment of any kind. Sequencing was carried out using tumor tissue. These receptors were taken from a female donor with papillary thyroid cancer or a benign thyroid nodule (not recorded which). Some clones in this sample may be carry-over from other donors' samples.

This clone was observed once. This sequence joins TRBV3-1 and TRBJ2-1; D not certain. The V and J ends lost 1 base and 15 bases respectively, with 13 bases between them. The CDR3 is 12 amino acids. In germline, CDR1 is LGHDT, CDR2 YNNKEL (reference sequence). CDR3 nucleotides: TGTGCCAGCAGCCAAGGAGACGCTGTGGGGTTCTTC. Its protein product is CASSQGDAVGFF.

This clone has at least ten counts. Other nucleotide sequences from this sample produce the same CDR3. CDR3 in DNA: TGTGCCAGCAGCTTAGCTAGCTTGAATGAGCAGTTCTTC. It translates to CASSLASLNEQFF. The chain is built from TRBV11-2 and TRBJ2-1; tentative D call: TRBD2 (5 bases). The length of the CDR3 is 13 residues. V shed 1 base and J shed 7 bases, with 8 bases lying between them. CDR1 SGHAT and CDR2 FQNNGV come from the germline V gene.

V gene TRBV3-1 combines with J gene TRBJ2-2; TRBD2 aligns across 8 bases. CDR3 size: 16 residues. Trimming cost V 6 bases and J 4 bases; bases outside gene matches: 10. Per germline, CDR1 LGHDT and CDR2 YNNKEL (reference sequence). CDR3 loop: CASRPTSVTSTGELFF. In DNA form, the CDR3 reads TGTGCCAGCAGACCGACTAGCGTGACTAGCACCGGGGAGCTGTTTTTT. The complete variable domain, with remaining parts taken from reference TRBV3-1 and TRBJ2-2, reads DTAVSQTPKYLVTQMGNDKSIKCEQNLGHDTMYWYKQDSKKFLKIMFSYNNKELIINETVPNRFSPKSPDKAHLNLHINSLELGDSAVYFCASRPTSVTSTGELFFGEGSRLTVL.

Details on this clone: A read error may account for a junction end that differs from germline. The DNA for the CDR3 is TGTGCCAGCAGCCGCGGACTCGAAGAGACCAAGTACTTC. Its translation is CASSRGLEETKYF. The chain employs TRBV11-3 and TRBJ2-5; tentative D call: TRBD2 (5 bases). This CDR3 has 13 residues. From germline, CDR1 is SGHNT and CDR2 YENEEA.

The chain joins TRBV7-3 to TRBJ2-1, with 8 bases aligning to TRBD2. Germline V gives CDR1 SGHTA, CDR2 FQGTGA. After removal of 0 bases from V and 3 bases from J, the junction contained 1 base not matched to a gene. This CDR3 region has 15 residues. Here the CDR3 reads CASSLTSGDYNEQFF. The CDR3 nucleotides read TGTGCCAGCAGCTTAACTAGCGGGGACTACAATGAGCAGTTCTTC.

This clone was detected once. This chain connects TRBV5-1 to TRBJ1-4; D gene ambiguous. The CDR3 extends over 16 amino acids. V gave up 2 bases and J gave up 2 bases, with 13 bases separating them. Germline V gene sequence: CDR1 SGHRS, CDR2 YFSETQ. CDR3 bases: TGCGCCAGCAGCTTACACGCGGCAGAGACTAATGAAAAACTGTTTTTT. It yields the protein CASSLHAAETNEKLFF.

Written as DNA, the CDR3 is TGTGCCAGCAAAACCGGGACTAGTGGAAACAATGAGCAGTTCTTC. It codes for CASKTGTSGNNEQFF. The chain links TRBV11-2 to TRBJ2-1; 8 nucleotides match TRBD2. Germline CDR1 reads SGHAT; CDR2 reads FQNNGV. The length of the CDR3 is 15 residues. The V segment lost 7 bases and the J segment 5 bases; nucleotides outside the gene matches: 10.

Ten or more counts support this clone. The chain's CDR3 is CASSLRGGNQPQHF. The CDR3 nucleotides read TGTGCCAGCAGTTTGAGGGGTGGCAATCAGCCCCAGCATTTT. V is TRBV12-3 or TRBV12-4 and J is TRBJ1-5; D is possibly TRBD1 (5 bases). Trimming took 3 bases from V and 2 from J, leaving 8 bases between them. The CDR3 totals 14 residues.

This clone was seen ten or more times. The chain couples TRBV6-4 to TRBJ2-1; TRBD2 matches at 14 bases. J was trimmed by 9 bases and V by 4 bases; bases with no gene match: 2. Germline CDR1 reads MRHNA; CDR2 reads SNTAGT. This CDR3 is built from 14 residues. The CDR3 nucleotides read TGTGCCAGCAGTGGACTAGCGGGAGGGAGTGAGCAGTTCTTC. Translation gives CASSGLAGGSEQFF.

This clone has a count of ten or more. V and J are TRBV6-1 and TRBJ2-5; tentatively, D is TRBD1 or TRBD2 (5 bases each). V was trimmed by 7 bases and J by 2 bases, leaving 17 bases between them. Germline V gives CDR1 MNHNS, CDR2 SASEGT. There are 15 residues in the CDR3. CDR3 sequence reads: CASNSSPGPQETQYF. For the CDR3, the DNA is TGTGCCAGCAACTCCTCACCGGGACCACAAGAGACCCAGTACTTC.

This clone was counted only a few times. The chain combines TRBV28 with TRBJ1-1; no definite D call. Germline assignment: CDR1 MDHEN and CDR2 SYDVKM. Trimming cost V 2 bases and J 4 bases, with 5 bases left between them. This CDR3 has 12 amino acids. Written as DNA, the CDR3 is TGTGCCAGCAGTTTACAGCTCACTGAAGCTTTCTTT. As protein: CASSLQLTEAFF. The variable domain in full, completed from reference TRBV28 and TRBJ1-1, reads DVKVTQSSRYLVKRTGEKVFLECVQDMDHENMFWYRQDPGLGLRLIYFSYDVKMKEKGDIPEGYSVSREKKERFSLILESASTNQTSMYLCASSLQLTEAFFGQGTRLTVV.

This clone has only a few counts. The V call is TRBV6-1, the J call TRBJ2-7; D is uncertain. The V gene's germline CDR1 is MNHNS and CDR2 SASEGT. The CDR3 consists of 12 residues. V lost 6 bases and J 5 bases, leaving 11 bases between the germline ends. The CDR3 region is CASSRWTNEQYF. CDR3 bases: TGTGCCAGCAGCCGATGGACGAACGAGCAGTACTTC.

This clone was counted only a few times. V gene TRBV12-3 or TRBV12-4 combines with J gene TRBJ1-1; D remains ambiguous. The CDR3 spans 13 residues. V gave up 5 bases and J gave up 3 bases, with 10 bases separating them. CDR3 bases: TGTGCCAGCAGTCCCAGGACTTACACTGAAGCTTTCTTT. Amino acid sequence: CASSPRTYTEAFF.

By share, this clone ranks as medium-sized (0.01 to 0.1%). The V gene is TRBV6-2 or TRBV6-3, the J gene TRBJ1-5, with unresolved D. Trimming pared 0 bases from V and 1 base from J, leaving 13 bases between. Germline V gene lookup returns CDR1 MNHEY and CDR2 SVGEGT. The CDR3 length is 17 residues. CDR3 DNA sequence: TGTGCCAGCAGTTACTCCTCCTTTCGGGGAAGCAATCAGCCCCAGCATTTT. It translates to CASSYSSFRGSNQPQHF.

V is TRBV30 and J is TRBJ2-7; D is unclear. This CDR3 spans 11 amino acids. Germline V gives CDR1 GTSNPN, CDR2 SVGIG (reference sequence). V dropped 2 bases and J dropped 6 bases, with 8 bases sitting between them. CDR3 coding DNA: TGTGCCTGGAGTATTTCTCTCGAGCAGTACTTC. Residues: CAWSISLEQYF. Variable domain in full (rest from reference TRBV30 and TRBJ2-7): SQTIHQWPATLVQPVGSPLSLECTVEGTSNPNLYWYRQAAGRGLQLLFYSVGIGQISSEVPQNLSASRPQDRQFILSSKKLLLSDSGFYLCAWSISLEQYFGPGTRLTVT.

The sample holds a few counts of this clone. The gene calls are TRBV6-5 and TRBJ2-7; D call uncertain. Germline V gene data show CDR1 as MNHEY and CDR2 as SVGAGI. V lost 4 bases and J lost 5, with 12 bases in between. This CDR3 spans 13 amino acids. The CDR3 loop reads CASSLVAGDEQYF. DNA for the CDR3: TGTGCCAGCAGTTTAGTGGCTGGCGACGAGCAGTACTTC.

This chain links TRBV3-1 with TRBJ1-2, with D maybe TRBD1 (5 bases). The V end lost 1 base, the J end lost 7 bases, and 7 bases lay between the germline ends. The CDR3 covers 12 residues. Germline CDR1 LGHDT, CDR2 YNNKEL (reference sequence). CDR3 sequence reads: CASSQATAGYTF. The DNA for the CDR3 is TGTGCCAGCAGCCAAGCGACAGCTGGCTACACCTTC.

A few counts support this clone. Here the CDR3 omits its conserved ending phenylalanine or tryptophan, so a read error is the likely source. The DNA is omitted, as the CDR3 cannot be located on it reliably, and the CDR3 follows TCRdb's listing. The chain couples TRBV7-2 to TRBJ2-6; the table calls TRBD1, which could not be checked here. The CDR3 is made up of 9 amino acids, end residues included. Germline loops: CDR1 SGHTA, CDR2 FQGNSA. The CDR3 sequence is CASSSRLGQ.

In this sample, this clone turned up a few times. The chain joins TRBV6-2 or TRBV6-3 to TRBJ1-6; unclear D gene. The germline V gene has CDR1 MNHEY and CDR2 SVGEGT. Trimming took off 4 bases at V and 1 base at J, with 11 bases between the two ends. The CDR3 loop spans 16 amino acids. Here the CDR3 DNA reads TGTGCCAGCAGTTTAACCGGGGTGTCCTATAATTCACCCCTCCACTTT. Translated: CASSLTGVSYNSPLHF.

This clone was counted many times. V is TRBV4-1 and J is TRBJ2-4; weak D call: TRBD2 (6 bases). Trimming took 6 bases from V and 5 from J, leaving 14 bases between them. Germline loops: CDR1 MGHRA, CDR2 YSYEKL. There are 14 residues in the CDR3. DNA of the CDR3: TGCGCCAGCAGTCCGGGACTGGGGCAAAACATTCAGTACTTC. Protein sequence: CASSPGLGQNIQYF.